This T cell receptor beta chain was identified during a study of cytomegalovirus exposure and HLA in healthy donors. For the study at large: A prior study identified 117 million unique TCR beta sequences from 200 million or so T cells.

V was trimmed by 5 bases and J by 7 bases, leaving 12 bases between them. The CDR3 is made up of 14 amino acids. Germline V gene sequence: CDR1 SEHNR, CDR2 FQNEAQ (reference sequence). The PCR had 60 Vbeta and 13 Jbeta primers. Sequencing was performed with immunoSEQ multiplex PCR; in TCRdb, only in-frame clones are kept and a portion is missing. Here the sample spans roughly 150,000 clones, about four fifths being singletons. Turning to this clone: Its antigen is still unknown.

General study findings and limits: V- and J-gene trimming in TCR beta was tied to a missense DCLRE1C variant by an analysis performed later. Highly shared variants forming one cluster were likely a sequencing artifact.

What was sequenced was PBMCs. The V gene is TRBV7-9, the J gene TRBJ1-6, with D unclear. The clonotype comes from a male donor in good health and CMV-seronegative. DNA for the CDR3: TGTGCCAGCAGCGTGGCGGGAAGGAATTCACCCCTCCACTTT. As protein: CASSVAGRNSPLHF.